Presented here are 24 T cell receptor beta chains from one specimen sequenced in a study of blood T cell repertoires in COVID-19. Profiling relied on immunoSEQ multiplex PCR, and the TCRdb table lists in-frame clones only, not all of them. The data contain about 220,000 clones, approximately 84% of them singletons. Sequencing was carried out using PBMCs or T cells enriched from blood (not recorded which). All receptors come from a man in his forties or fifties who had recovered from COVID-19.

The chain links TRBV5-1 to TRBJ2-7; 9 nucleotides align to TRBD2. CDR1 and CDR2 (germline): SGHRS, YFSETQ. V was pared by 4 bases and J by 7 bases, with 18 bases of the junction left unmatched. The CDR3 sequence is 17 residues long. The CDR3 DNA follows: TGCGCCAGCAGCCTCGTTGTGGCGGGAGGGCCGGGTGGGGAGCAGTACTTC. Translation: CASSLVVAGGPGGEQYF.

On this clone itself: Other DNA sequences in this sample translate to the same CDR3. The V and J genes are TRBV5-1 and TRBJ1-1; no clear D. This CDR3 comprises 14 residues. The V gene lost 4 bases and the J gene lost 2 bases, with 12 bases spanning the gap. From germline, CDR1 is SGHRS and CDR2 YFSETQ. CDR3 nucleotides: TGCGCCAGCAGCCCCCAAGCGGGAAACACTGAAGCTTTCTTT. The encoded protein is CASSPQAGNTEAFF. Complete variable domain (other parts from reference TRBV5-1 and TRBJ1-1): KAGVTQTPRYLIKTRGQQVTLSCSPISGHRSVSWYQQTPGQGLQFLFEYFSETQRNKGNFPGRFSGRQFSNSRSEMNVSTLELGDSALYLCASSPQAGNTEAFFGQGTRLTVV.

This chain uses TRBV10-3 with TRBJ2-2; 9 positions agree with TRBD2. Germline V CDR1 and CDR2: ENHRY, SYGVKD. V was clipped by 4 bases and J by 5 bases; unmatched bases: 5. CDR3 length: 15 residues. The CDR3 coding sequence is TGTGCCATCAGTGCAGCAGCGGGGGGTACCGGGGAGCTGTTTTTT. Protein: CAISAAAGGTGELFF.

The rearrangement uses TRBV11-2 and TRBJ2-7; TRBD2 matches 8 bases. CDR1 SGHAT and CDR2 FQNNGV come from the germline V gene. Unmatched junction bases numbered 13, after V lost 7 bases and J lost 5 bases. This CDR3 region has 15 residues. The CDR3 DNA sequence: TGTGCCAGCAAATCCGGCGCCGGGGGGGGCAACGAGCAGTACTTC. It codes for CASKSGAGGGNEQYF.

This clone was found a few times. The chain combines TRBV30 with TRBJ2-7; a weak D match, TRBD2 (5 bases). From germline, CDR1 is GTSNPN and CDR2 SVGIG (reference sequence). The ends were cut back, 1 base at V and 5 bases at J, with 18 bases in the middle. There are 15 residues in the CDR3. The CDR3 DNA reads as TGTGCCTGGAGTGCACTAGGGCTAGCAGTCGACGAGCAGTACTTC. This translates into CAWSALGLAVDEQYF.

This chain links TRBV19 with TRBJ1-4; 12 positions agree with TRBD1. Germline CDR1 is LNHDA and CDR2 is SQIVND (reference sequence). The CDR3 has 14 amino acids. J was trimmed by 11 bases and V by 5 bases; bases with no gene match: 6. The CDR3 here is CASSPPGQGAKLFF. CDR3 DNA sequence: TGTGCCAGTAGTCCCCCGGGACAGGGGGCGAAACTGTTTTTT. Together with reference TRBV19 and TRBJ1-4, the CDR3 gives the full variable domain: DGGITQSPKYLFRKEGQNVTLSCEQNLNHDAMYWYRQDPGQGLRLIYYSQIVNDFQKGDIAEGYSVSREKKESFPLTVTSAQKNPTAFYLCASSPPGQGAKLFFGSGTQLSVL.

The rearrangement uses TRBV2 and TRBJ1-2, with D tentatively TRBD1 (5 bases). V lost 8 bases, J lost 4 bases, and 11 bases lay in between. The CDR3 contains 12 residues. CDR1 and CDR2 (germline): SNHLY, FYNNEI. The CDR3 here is CASGALTYGYTF. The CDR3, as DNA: TGTGCCAGCGGGGCCCTGACCTATGGCTACACCTTC.

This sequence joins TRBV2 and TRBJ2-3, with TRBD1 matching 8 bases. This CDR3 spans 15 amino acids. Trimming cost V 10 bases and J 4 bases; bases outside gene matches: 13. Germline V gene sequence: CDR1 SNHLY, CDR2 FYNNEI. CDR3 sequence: CANKINDRGADTQYF. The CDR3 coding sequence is TGTGCCAACAAAATAAATGACAGGGGTGCAGATACGCAGTATTTT.

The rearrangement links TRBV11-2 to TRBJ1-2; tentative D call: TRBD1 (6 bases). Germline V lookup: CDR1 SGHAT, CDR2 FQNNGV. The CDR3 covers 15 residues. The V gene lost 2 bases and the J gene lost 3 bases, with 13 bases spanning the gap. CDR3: CASSLSGGADYGYTF. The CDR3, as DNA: TGTGCCAGCAGCTTATCGGGGGGCGCGGACTATGGCTACACCTTC.

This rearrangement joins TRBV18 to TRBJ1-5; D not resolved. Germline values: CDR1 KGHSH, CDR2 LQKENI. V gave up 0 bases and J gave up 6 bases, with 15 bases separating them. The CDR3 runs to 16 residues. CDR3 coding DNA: TGTGCCAGCTCACCACCGTTGTTTCGGTCAAGTCAGCCCCAGCATTTT. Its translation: CASSPPLFRSSQPQHF.

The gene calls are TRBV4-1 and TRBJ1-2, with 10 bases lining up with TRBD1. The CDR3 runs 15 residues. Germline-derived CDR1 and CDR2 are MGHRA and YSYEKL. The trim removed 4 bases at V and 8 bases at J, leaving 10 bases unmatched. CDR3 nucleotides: TGCGCCAGCAGCCCTCCCGGGACAGGGGTAGGAGGCTACACCTTC. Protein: CASSPPGTGVGGYTF.

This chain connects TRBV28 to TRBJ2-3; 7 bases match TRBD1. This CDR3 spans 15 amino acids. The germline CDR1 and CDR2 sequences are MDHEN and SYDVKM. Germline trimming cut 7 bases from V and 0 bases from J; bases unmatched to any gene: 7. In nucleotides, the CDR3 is TGTGCCAGCATCAGACAGGGTTCAAGCACAGATACGCAGTATTTT. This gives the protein CASIRQGSSTDTQYF.

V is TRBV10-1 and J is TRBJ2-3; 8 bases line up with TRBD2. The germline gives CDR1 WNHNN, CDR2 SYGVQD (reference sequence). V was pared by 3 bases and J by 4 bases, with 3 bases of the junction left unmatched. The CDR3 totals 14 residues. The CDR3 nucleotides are TGCGCCAGCAGTGAAGTCGGGAGGGCAGATACGCAGTATTTT. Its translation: CASSEVGRADTQYF.

The CDR3 DNA reads TGCGCCAGCAGTCTGCGACAGGGGAACACCGGGGAGCTGTTTTTT. It specifies CASSLRQGNTGELFF. This rearrangement joins TRBV23-1 to TRBJ2-2; 7 nucleotides align to TRBD1. TRBV23-1 is identified as an open reading frame with a role that is uncertain. The CDR3 is 15 residues long. V shed 4 bases, J shed 1 base, and the junction held 3 bases outside the gene matches.

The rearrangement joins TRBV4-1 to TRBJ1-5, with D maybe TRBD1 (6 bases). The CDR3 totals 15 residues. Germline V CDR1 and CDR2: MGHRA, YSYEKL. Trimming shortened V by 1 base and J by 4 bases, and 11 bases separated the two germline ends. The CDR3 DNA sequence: TGCGCCAGCAGCCAAGTAGGGGACAAAAATCAGCCCCAGCATTTT. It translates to CASSQVGDKNQPQHF.

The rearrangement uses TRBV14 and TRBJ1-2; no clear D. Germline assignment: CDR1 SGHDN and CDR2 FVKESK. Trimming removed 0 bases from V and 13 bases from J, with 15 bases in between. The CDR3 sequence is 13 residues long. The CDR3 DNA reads TGTGCCAGCAGCCAAGATCCCGGCAGTTGGGCCACCTTC. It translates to CASSQDPGSWATF.

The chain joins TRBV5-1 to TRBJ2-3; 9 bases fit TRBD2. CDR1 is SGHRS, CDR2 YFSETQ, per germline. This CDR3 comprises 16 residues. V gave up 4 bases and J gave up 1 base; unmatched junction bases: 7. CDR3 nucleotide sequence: TGCGCCAGCAGCACCTTAGCGGGAGCGGGCACAGATACGCAGTATTTT. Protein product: CASSTLAGAGTDTQYF.

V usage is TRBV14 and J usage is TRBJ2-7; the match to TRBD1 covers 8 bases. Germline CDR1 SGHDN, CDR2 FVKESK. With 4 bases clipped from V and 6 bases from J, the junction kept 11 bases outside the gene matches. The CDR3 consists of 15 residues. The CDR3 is CASSLRDRSFSEQYF. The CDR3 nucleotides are TGTGCCAGCAGCCTCCGGGACAGGAGTTTTTCCGAGCAGTACTTC.

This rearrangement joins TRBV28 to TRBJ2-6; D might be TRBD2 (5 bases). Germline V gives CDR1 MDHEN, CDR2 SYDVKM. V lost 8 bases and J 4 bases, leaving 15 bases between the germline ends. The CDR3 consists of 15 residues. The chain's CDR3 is CASLPPGGGANVLTF. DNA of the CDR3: TGTGCCAGCCTCCCCCCTGGAGGCGGGGCCAACGTCCTGACTTTC.

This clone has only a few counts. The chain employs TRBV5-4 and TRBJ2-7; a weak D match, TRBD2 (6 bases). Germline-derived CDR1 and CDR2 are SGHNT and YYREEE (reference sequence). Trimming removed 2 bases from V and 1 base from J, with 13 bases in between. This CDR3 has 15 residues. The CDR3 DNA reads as TGTGCCAGCAGCTTTGGAGGGGAGTCGTCCTACGAGCAGTACTTC. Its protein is CASSFGGESSYEQYF.

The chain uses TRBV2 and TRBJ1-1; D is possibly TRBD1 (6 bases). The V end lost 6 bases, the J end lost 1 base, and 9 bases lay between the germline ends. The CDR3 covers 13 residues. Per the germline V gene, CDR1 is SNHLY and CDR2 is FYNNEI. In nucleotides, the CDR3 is TGTGCCAGCAGGGACAGCCCGAACACTGAAGCTTTCTTT. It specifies CASRDSPNTEAFF.

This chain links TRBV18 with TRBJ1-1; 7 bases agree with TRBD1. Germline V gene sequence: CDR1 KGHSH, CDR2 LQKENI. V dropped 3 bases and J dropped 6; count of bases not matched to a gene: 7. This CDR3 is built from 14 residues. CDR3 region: CASSPREGAAEAFF. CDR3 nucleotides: TGTGCCAGCTCACCGAGAGAGGGGGCTGCTGAAGCTTTCTTT.

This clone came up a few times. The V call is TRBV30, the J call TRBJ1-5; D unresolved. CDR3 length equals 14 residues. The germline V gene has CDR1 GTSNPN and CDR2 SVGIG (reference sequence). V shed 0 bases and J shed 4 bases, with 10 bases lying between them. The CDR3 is CAWSVRAGNQPQHF. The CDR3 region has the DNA TGTGCCTGGAGTGTACGAGCGGGAAATCAGCCCCAGCATTTT.

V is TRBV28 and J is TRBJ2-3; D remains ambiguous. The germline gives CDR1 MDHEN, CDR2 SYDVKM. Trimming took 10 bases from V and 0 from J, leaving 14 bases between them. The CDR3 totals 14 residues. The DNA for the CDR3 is TGTGCCATCTTGGGCAACCCTAGCACAGATACGCAGTATTTT. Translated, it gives CAILGNPSTDTQYF.